The entry below gives a single T cell receptor (beta chain) sequence along with its context. Its antigen is not known. The source of the sample is a study of T cells in Graves' hyperthyroidism and ophthalmopathy. The study's findings and limits: Prediction of ophthalmopathy progression came a median approximately 6 months pre-onset.

TCR beta CDR3 sequences were amplified from RNA transcripts. The HTBI primer set drove a first-round RT-PCR of the TCR CDR3. MiXCR, applied by TCRdb to the multiplex PCR reads, yields one record per CDR3 protein. The table shows more than 550,000 distinct CDR3 sequences, with over 15% occurring only once. This CDR3 is 16 amino acids long. V was clipped by 2 bases and J by 4 bases, with 18 bases between them. Per the germline V gene, CDR1 is SGHRS and CDR2 is YFSETQ. The sequenced sample consisted of blood. The gene calls are TRBV5-1 and TRBJ1-1, with a possible D match to TRBD1 (5 bases). The TCR comes from a woman between 45 and 60 years old with Graves' hyperthyroidism that later progressed to Graves' ophthalmopathy. CDR3 loop: CASSFQGGGGGTEAFF. Here the CDR3 DNA reads TGCGCCAGCAGCTTTCAAGGAGGTGGGGGGGGCACTGAAGCTTTCTTT.